This TCR beta chain was retrieved from a study of tumor-infiltrating lymphocytes in oesophageal squamous cell carcinoma. TCRdb independently ran MiXCR on the PCR reads; one entry per CDR3 protein. The sample consists of about 9,600 distinct CDR3 sequences, approximately 50% of them appearing once. In germline, CDR1 is MNHEY, CDR2 SVGEGT. The CDR3 sequence is 15 residues long. V lost 8 bases and J lost 5, with 21 bases in between. What was sequenced was esophageal tumor tissue. The sequence was obtained from a female donor with esophageal squamous cell carcinoma. The chain recombines TRBV6-2 or TRBV6-3 with TRBJ2-5, with D tentatively TRBD2 (7 bases). This CDR3 reads CASSGEGESGETQYF. As DNA, the CDR3 is TGTGCCAGCTCGGGGGAGGGGGAGAGTGGGGAGACCCAGTACTTC.